These 9 T cell receptor beta chains came from one sample sequenced in a study of cytomegalovirus exposure and HLA in healthy donors. Primers included in the PCR were 60 Vbeta and 13 Jbeta primers. Using immunoSEQ multiplex PCR, the repertoire was profiled, and TCRdb retains in-frame clones only, with some absent. Of roughly 150,000 clones in the sample, roughly 85% were seen once. The sequenced material came from PBMCs. The receptors here all came from a young woman in good health and CMV-seronegative.

This sequence joins TRBV5-4 and TRBJ2-5, with D uncertain. Germline values: CDR1 SGHNT, CDR2 YYREEE (reference sequence). This CDR3 is built from 13 residues. Trimming pared 0 bases from V and 5 bases from J, leaving 8 bases between. CDR3: CASSLAASETQYF. In nucleotides, the CDR3 is TGTGCCAGCAGCTTGGCCGCTAGTGAGACCCAGTACTTC.

CDR3 loop: CASSQALGGTNEKLFF. The CDR3 DNA sequence: TGCGCCAGCAGCCAAGCCTTGGGGGGAACTAATGAAAAACTGTTTTTT. The chain couples TRBV4-1 to TRBJ1-4; maybe TRBD1 (5 bases). V was cut by 1 base and J by 1 base, with 10 bases left in between. The CDR3 extends over 16 amino acids. Germline CDR1 MGHRA, CDR2 YSYEKL.

This chain links TRBV19 with TRBJ2-7; 8 bases align to TRBD2. This CDR3 contains 14 residues. The trim removed 9 bases at V and 7 bases at J, leaving 14 bases unmatched. Per germline, CDR1 LNHDA and CDR2 SQIVND (reference sequence). CDR3 sequence: CARPPSGFSWEQYF. CDR3 DNA: TGTGCCAGGCCCCCTAGCGGGTTCTCATGGGAGCAGTACTTC.

The V and J genes are TRBV27 and TRBJ2-4; TRBD2 is a possible D gene (5 bases). This CDR3 is built from 13 residues. Trimming stripped 6 bases from V and 8 bases from J, with 14 bases between. The germline CDR1 and CDR2 sequences are MNHEY and SMNVEV (reference sequence). For the CDR3, the DNA is TGTGCCAGCAGGATCCGGGAACGGGACATTCAGTACTTC. This codes for CASRIRERDIQYF.

The chain is built from TRBV9 and TRBJ1-3; a weak D match, TRBD1 (6 bases). CDR3 length equals 15 residues. Germline V gene lookup returns CDR1 SGDLS and CDR2 YYNGEE. V was pared by 0 bases and J by 3 bases, with 10 bases between. CDR3 in DNA: TGTGCCAGCAGCGTAGGTTCAGGGGATGGAAACACCATATATTTT. The encoded protein is CASSVGSGDGNTIYF. Full variable domain (remainder filled in from reference TRBV9 and TRBJ1-3): DSGVTQTPKHLITATGQRVTLRCSPRSGDLSVYWYQQSLDQGLQFLIQYYNGEERAKGNILERFSAQQFPDLHSELNLSSLELGDSALYFCASSVGSGDGNTIYFGEGSWLTVV.

V is TRBV6-5 and J is TRBJ1-3, with 8 bases fitting TRBD1. The CDR3 spans 14 residues. CDR1 and CDR2 from the germline V gene are MNHEY and SVGAGI. The V segment lost 6 bases and the J segment 3 bases; nucleotides outside the gene matches: 4. The CDR3 DNA is TGTGCCAGCAGAAACAGGGGGTATGGAAACACCATATATTTT. This codes for CASRNRGYGNTIYF.

The chain couples TRBV5-4 to TRBJ1-3; D perhaps matches TRBD1 (5 bases). The germline V gene has CDR1 SGHNT and CDR2 YYREEE (reference sequence). The CDR3 has 14 residues. V lost 3 bases to trimming and J lost 2 bases, with 9 bases between them. CDR3 coding DNA: TGTGCCAGCAGCTACGACAGCACTGGAAACACCATATATTTT. Protein product: CASSYDSTGNTIYF.

The chain combines TRBV19 with TRBJ2-5; maybe TRBD1 (5 bases). The germline CDR1 and CDR2 sequences are LNHDA and SQIVND (reference sequence). Between the trimmed V and J ends, which lost 3 bases and 5 bases, there was a span of 10 bases. The CDR3 has 13 amino acids. CDR3 in DNA: TGTGCCAGTAGTATGGATCAGGGTGAGACCCAGTACTTC. Translated: CASSMDQGETQYF.

The DNA for the CDR3 is TGCGCCAGCAGCTTGGACGTCGGTGACACAGATACGCAGTATTTT. It encodes CASSLDVGDTDTQYF. This sequence joins TRBV5-1 and TRBJ2-3; no firm D call. The germline gives CDR1 SGHRS, CDR2 YFSETQ. The CDR3 covers 15 residues. The V end lost 0 bases, the J end lost 2 bases, and 10 bases lay between the germline ends.